A single T cell receptor (beta chain) is shown here with its context. Its matching antigen is unknown. The length of the CDR3 is 18 residues. With 7 bases removed from V and 2 bases from J, the gap between germline ends came to 24 bases. Germline V CDR1 and CDR2: SEHNR, FQNEAQ (reference sequence). The sample comes from a study of shared clonotypes between healthy human individuals. Naive CD8 cells were CD45RO-negative, positively selected for CCR7, excluding terminally differentiated effector memory CD45RA+ cells. Broader study findings: Generally, naive subsets (rather than memory subsets) showed larger estimated richness.

Produced via immunoSEQ multiplex PCR; TCRdb's table is partial and in-frame only. Of around 1,900,000 clones in the sample, around 93% were seen once. This clonotype originated in a young man in good health. Some clones in this sample may be carry-over from other donors' samples. Sample: naive CD8+ T cells from PBMCs. The chain joins TRBV7-9 to TRBJ2-4; possibly TRBD1 for D (5 bases). CDR3 amino acids: CASTQFTLPGKPKNIQYF. Here the CDR3 DNA reads TGTGCCAGCACCCAATTCACCTTACCAGGGAAGCCCAAAAACATTCAGTACTTC.